The next 28 T cell receptor beta chains were all read from a single sample in a study of T cells in Graves' hyperthyroidism and ophthalmopathy. Amplified regions were TCR beta CDR3 sequences from RNA transcripts. First-round RT-PCR targeting the TCR CDR3 was performed with the HTBI primer set. TCRdb processed the multiplex PCR reads anew with MiXCR; each CDR3 protein has one entry. The table lists over 250,000 distinct CDR3 sequences, less than 30% of them singletons. Sequences were obtained from blood. These receptors were obtained from a middle-aged man with Graves' hyperthyroidism that later progressed to Graves' ophthalmopathy.

This clonotype was observed at least ten times. The chain couples TRBV6-2 or TRBV6-3 to TRBJ2-7, with D tentatively TRBD1 (5 bases). CDR3 length: 14 amino acids. Germline V gene data show CDR1 as MNHEY and CDR2 as SVGEGT. Trimming took 8 bases from V and 7 from J, leaving 21 bases between them. CDR3 sequence reads: CASRRVGASGEQYF. In DNA form, the CDR3 reads TGTGCCAGCCGCAGGGTAGGGGCCTCTGGAGAGCAGTACTTC.

This clonotype has at least ten counts. The chain has TRBV7-9 and TRBJ2-7; TRBD2 agrees at 9 bases. J was trimmed by 3 bases and V by 1 base; bases with no gene match: 4. There are 15 residues in the CDR3. Germline values: CDR1 SEHNR, CDR2 FQNEAQ (reference sequence). The CDR3 is CASSLVAGGLYEQYF. CDR3 bases: TGTGCCAGCAGCTTAGTTGCGGGAGGGCTCTACGAGCAGTACTTC.

This clonotype appeared many times. The gene calls are TRBV9 and TRBJ2-2; a possible D gene is TRBD1 (5 bases). V was pared by 3 bases and J by 0 bases, with 12 bases between. The CDR3 totals 16 residues. Germline V gene sequence: CDR1 SGDLS, CDR2 YYNGEE. As DNA, the CDR3 is TGTGCCAGCAGCGGCCTTAGGGGCGCGAACACCGGGGAGCTGTTTTTT. Translated: CASSGLRGANTGELFF.

The chain recombines TRBV5-1 with TRBJ2-2; D remains ambiguous. CDR3 length: 15 residues. Germline CDR1 reads SGHRS; CDR2 reads YFSETQ. V was clipped by 0 bases and J by 6 bases, with 12 bases between them. The CDR3 DNA reads TGCGCCAGCAGCTTGGAGGCCCGGAGAGCCGGGGAGCTGTTTTTT. Encoded protein: CASSLEARRAGELFF.

This clonotype has ten or more counts. The CDR3 protein is CATSDFRTNTGELFF. For the CDR3, the DNA is TGTGCCACCAGTGATTTTCGGACGAACACCGGGGAGCTGTTTTTT. The V gene is TRBV24-1, the J gene TRBJ2-2; the D is unclear. The V gene's germline CDR1 is KGHDR and CDR2 SFDVKD. CDR3 length: 15 residues. Trimming removed 1 base from V and 0 bases from J, with 5 bases in between.

This clonotype was found many times. The rearrangement links TRBV10-2 to TRBJ1-1; TRBD1 might be the D (5 bases). The CDR3 has 12 residues. V was trimmed by 6 bases and J by 4 bases, leaving 9 bases between them. The V gene's germline CDR1 is WSHSY and CDR2 SAAADI. DNA of the CDR3: TGCGCCAGCAGCCCAGGGACCACTGAAGCTTTCTTT. Its protein is CASSPGTTEAFF.

Ten or more counts support this clonotype. The chain couples TRBV24-1 to TRBJ2-3; 9 nucleotides align to TRBD1. Germline V gene lookup returns CDR1 KGHDR and CDR2 SFDVKD. This CDR3 spans 15 amino acids. The ends lost 7 bases at V and 4 bases at J; junction bases unmatched: 8. The DNA for the CDR3 is TGTGCCACCAGGGGTACAGGGGGCGCCTCAGATACGCAGTATTTT. Encoded protein: CATRGTGGASDTQYF.

This clonotype was observed many times. The chain employs TRBV5-1 and TRBJ2-7; D is unresolved. Trimming took off 3 bases at V and 2 bases at J, with 12 bases between the two ends. Germline V gives CDR1 SGHRS, CDR2 YFSETQ. The CDR3 has 14 amino acids. The CDR3 protein is CASSSRAGTYEQYF. In DNA form, the CDR3 reads TGCGCCAGCAGCTCCCGGGCAGGTACCTACGAGCAGTACTTC. The full variable domain, rest sourced from reference TRBV5-1 and TRBJ2-7, is KAGVTQTPRYLIKTRGQQVTLSCSPISGHRSVSWYQQTPGQGLQFLFEYFSETQRNKGNFPGRFSGRQFSNSRSEMNVSTLELGDSALYLCASSSRAGTYEQYFGPGTRLTVT.

The CDR3 DNA sequence: TGTGCCAGCAGTTACTTTGGACAGGGGAATGGCTACACCTTC. It is translated as CASSYFGQGNGYTF. J is TRBJ1-2 and V is TRBV6-2 or TRBV6-3; 9 bases are shared with TRBD1. Per the germline V gene, CDR1 is MNHEY and CDR2 is SVGEGT. This CDR3 is built from 14 residues. The ends lost 1 base at V and 6 bases at J; junction bases unmatched: 3.

CDR3 nucleotide sequence: TGTGCCATCAGTGAGTACGGGACAGGGCCGAACACTGAAGCTTTCTTT. It codes for CAISEYGTGPNTEAFF. The genes are TRBV10-3 and TRBJ1-1, with 9 positions matching TRBD1. The CDR3 length is 16 residues. CDR1 is ENHRY and CDR2 is SYGVKD in the germline V gene. V shed 1 base and J 1 base; nucleotides not matched to a gene: 4.

This clonotype occurred many times. The genes are TRBV4-2 and TRBJ2-7, with D uncertain. Germline assignment: CDR1 LGHNA and CDR2 YNFKEQ. CDR3 length equals 16 residues. Trimming removed 0 bases from V and 4 bases from J, with 16 bases in between. DNA for the CDR3: TGTGCCAGCAGCCAAGAATCCACCGCTGGTGGGTACGAGCAGTACTTC. Its protein product is CASSQESTAGGYEQYF.

This chain links TRBV5-1 with TRBJ1-1, with D maybe TRBD1 (5 bases). V lost 0 bases to trimming and J lost 5 bases, with 14 bases between them. Germline assignment: CDR1 SGHRS and CDR2 YFSETQ. The CDR3 length is 15 residues. DNA of the CDR3: TGCGCCAGCAGCTTGGCGGGGGGAGGGCGGACTGAAGCTTTCTTT. Amino acid sequence: CASSLAGGGRTEAFF.

Only a few counts were recorded for this clonotype. The chain links TRBV6-4 to TRBJ2-2, with 11 positions matching TRBD1. Trimming at V came to 6 bases and at J to 5 bases, leaving 11 bases not matched to a gene. The CDR3 loop spans 17 amino acids. CDR1 and CDR2 (germline): MRHNA, SNTAGT. This CDR3 is CASSLQVGTGGTGELFF. In DNA form, the CDR3 reads TGTGCCAGCAGCCTCCAAGTCGGGACAGGGGGAACCGGGGAGCTGTTTTTT.

The chain combines TRBV28 with TRBJ2-5; 7 positions agree with TRBD1. CDR3 length equals 15 residues. With V trimmed by 2 bases and J by 4 bases, 7 bases remained unmatched. Per germline, CDR1 MDHEN and CDR2 SYDVKM. This CDR3 is CASSLRDSPRETQYF. The CDR3, as DNA: TGTGCCAGCAGTTTACGGGACAGCCCTAGAGAGACCCAGTACTTC.

This clonotype was recorded at least ten times. The chain combines TRBV7-3 with TRBJ2-2; no reliable D call. The CDR3 extends over 15 amino acids. Germline V gene lookup returns CDR1 SGHTA and CDR2 FQGTGA. V was pared by 4 bases and J by 2 bases, with 11 bases between. The CDR3 protein is CASSSDNANTGELFF. The CDR3 coding sequence is TGTGCCAGCAGCTCTGACAATGCCAACACCGGGGAGCTGTTTTTT.

This clonotype was observed at least ten times. V usage is TRBV10-2 and J usage is TRBJ1-2, with D perhaps matching TRBD1 (6 bases). The ends were cut back, 6 bases at V and 2 bases at J, with 16 bases in the middle. CDR3 size: 15 residues. Germline V gene lookup returns CDR1 WSHSY and CDR2 SAAADI. CDR3 sequence reads: CASRAGDNLNYGYTF. In DNA, the CDR3 is TGCGCCAGCAGGGCCGGGGACAACCTAAACTATGGCTACACCTTC.

The sample holds many counts of this clonotype. This sequence joins TRBV30 and TRBJ1-2, with D perhaps matching TRBD1 (5 bases). V lost 4 bases and J 2 bases, leaving 5 bases between the germline ends. CDR1 and CDR2 (germline): GTSNPN, SVGIG (reference sequence). The length of the CDR3 is 11 residues. CDR3 coding DNA: TGTGCCTGGACAGGGAACTATGGCTACACCTTC. Encoded protein: CAWTGNYGYTF.

Ten or more counts support this clonotype. The rearrangement uses TRBV9 and TRBJ2-7; tentative D call: TRBD1 (6 bases). CDR3 length: 14 residues. The germline V gene encodes CDR1 SGDLS and CDR2 YYNGEE. Trimming took 3 bases from V and 0 from J, leaving 10 bases between them. CDR3 sequence reads: CASSGRDNSYEQYF. In nucleotides, the CDR3 is TGTGCCAGCAGCGGCCGGGACAACTCCTACGAGCAGTACTTC.

This clonotype appeared many times. The J gene is TRBJ2-7, the V gene TRBV28; D perhaps matches TRBD2 (5 bases). The germline gives CDR1 MDHEN, CDR2 SYDVKM. The CDR3 consists of 15 residues. Trimming removed 5 bases from V and 3 bases from J, with 17 bases in between. The chain's CDR3 is CASSTIGLEIYEQYF. CDR3 DNA: TGTGCCAGCAGTACCATTGGACTGGAAATCTACGAGCAGTACTTC.

This clonotype occurred many times. The CDR3 loop reads CASSLVPYEQYF. The CDR3 DNA sequence: TGTGCCAGCAGCTTAGTGCCGTACGAGCAGTACTTC. V and J are TRBV7-2 and TRBJ2-7; the D is unclear. The CDR3 is 12 amino acids. Germline V CDR1 and CDR2: SGHTA, FQGNSA. V lost 1 base to trimming and J lost 4 bases, with 5 bases between them. The variable domain in full, with the rest retrieved from reference TRBV7-2 and TRBJ2-7, is GAGVSQSPSNKVTEKGKDVELRCDPISGHTALYWYRQSLGQGLEFLIYFQGNSAPDKSGLPSDRFSAERTGGSVSTLTIQRTQQEDSAVYLCASSLVPYEQYFGPGTRLTVT.

This clonotype showed up many times. The chain couples TRBV2 to TRBJ2-7; possibly TRBD1 for D (6 bases). Germline-derived CDR1 and CDR2 are SNHLY and FYNNEI. The CDR3 runs to 14 residues. V gave up 3 bases and J gave up 2 bases, with 11 bases separating them. Written as DNA, the CDR3 is TGTGCCAGCAGTGAGGGGACACAAGCCTACGAGCAGTACTTC. It is translated as CASSEGTQAYEQYF.

This clonotype was observed at least ten times. The junction and the germline gene differ at one end; a read error may be behind it. This chain joins TRBV6-2 or TRBV6-3 and TRBJ2-5; D gene uncertain. CDR3 size: 11 residues. Germline V gives CDR1 MNHEY, CDR2 SVGEGT. CDR3 sequence reads: CAGSYLETQYF. The CDR3 DNA reads TGTGCCGGCAGTTACCTAGAGACCCAGTACTTC.

Ten or more counts support this clonotype. The chain has TRBV3-1 and TRBJ1-1; D is unclear. The germline V gene encodes CDR1 LGHDT and CDR2 YNNKEL (reference sequence). Trimming took off 0 bases at V and 8 bases at J, with 7 bases between the two ends. CDR3 size: 12 residues. The CDR3 here is CASSQEGREAFF. Here the CDR3 DNA reads TGTGCCAGCAGCCAAGAGGGCAGAGAAGCTTTCTTT.

V is TRBV28 and J is TRBJ1-2; a possible D gene is TRBD1 (6 bases). From germline, CDR1 is MDHEN and CDR2 SYDVKM. Trimming left V 6 bases short and J 3 bases short, with 17 bases between. The CDR3 extends over 15 amino acids. The CDR3 spells CASSYDWKGDYGYTF. Here the CDR3 DNA reads TGTGCCAGCAGCTACGATTGGAAGGGGGACTATGGCTACACCTTC.

This clonotype occurred many times. The chain uses TRBV7-9 and TRBJ1-1; maybe TRBD1 (5 bases). Trimming removed 5 bases at V and 11 bases at J, with 12 bases between. The CDR3 runs 11 residues. The germline CDR1 and CDR2 sequences are SEHNR and FQNEAQ (reference sequence). CDR3 bases: TGTGCCAGCAGCCAGACAGAGGAGGCTTTCTTT. Protein: CASSQTEEAFF.

This clonotype was found many times. V and J are TRBV6-5 and TRBJ2-5, with TRBD2 matching over 13 bases. The CDR3 consists of 16 residues. After removal of 4 bases from V and 5 bases from J, the junction contained 7 bases not matched to a gene. Per germline, CDR1 MNHEY and CDR2 SVGAGI. This chain's CDR3 is CASSSPGLAGRETQYF. The CDR3 DNA reads as TGTGCCAGCAGTTCACCGGGACTAGCGGGACGGGAGACCCAGTACTTC.

This clonotype was recorded many times. V gene TRBV20-1 combines with J gene TRBJ1-2; 7 bases agree with TRBD1. The CDR3 length is 13 residues. CDR1 is DFQATT and CDR2 is SNEGSKA in the germline V gene (reference sequence). Losses at the gene ends were 4 bases for V and 3 bases for J; bases not matched to a gene: 5. This CDR3 reads CSATPQGDYGYTF. The CDR3, as DNA: TGCAGTGCTACGCCTCAGGGGGACTATGGCTACACCTTC.

The genes are TRBV4-1 and TRBJ2-7; 10 nucleotides match TRBD1. V shed 3 bases and J 5 bases; nucleotides not matched to a gene: 1. The CDR3 is made up of 13 amino acids. Germline V gives CDR1 MGHRA, CDR2 YSYEKL. CDR3 sequence reads: CASSHGQGDEQYF. CDR3 bases: TGCGCCAGCAGCCACGGACAGGGGGACGAGCAGTACTTC.